This T cell receptor (beta chain) derives from a study of OX40 agonist ivuxolimab in advanced cancers. Libraries were prepared by immunoSEQ multiplex PCR; TCRdb keeps only in-frame clonotypes and omits some of them. Of 45,000 to 55,000 clones listed, under 90% are singletons. Germline V CDR1 and CDR2: SGHAT, FQNNGV. V lost 1 base to trimming and J lost 0 bases, with 10 bases between them. This CDR3 region has 15 residues. The sequences come from CD4+ or CD8+ T cells sorted from blood, collected in a trial of the OX40 agonist ivuxolimab. The chain couples TRBV11-2 to TRBJ2-7; no definite D call. This sequence originates from an adult with an advanced solid tumor such as melanoma, head and neck, liver or kidney cancer. CDR3 in amino acids: CASSLVTGSSYEQYF. Here the CDR3 DNA reads TGTGCCAGCAGCTTAGTTACGGGTTCCTCCTACGAGCAGTACTTC.